Listed below are T cell receptor beta chains from one sample, sequenced in a study of regulatory dendritic cells for organ transplantation. Using immunoSEQ multiplex PCR, the repertoire was profiled, and TCRdb retains in-frame clones only, with some absent. The data show under 35,000 clones, roughly 85% seen once. What was sequenced was naive CD8+ T cells from blood. Every receptor here comes from a human donor in good health. Both conserved end residues are part of each CDR3. A D gene is named only where the DNA matches it firmly.

v_call	d_call	j_call	cdr3_nt	cdr3_aa
TRBV19	TRBD2	TRBJ2-3	TGTGCCAGTAGCCTTCGGGGGGGGAGCACAGATACGCAGTATTTT	CASSLRGGSTDTQYF
TRBV5-4	-	TRBJ1-2	TGTGCCAGCAGCTTGACATCTAACTATGGCTACACCTTC	CASSLTSNYGYTF
TRBV4-1	TRBD1	TRBJ1-3	TGCGCCAGCAGCCCGACAGGGACTGGAAACACCATATATTTT	CASSPTGTGNTIYF
TRBV5-6	-	TRBJ2-1	TGTGCCAGCAGCTTGTGGAGTAGCTCCTACAATGAGCAGTTCTTC	CASSLWSSSYNEQFF
TRBV4-3	TRBD2	TRBJ2-6	TGCGCCAGCAGCCAGAGCAGCGGGGGAAACTCTGGGGCCAACGTCCTGACTTTC	CASSQSSGGNSGANVLTF
TRBV7-9	TRBD1	TRBJ2-5	TGTGCCAGCAGCCCGAGACAGGGGCAAATAGAGACCCAGTACTTC	CASSPRQGQIETQYF
TRBV7-2	TRBD1	TRBJ2-5	TGTGCCAGCAGCTTTCGGGACAGCCAAGAGACCCAGTACTTC	CASSFRDSQETQYF
TRBV4-2	-	TRBJ1-2	TGTGCCAGCAGCCACCCCCTGGGCTACACCTTC	CASSHPLGYTF
TRBV21-1	-	TRBJ2-3	TGTGCCAGCAGCAAAGGGGGGGTAGGAGATACGCAGTATTTT	CASSKGGVGDTQYF
TRBV7-9	TRBD1	TRBJ1-2	TGTGCCAGCAGCTTAGAAGTAGGGGGCGCCGGTGGCTACACCTTC	CASSLEVGGAGGYTF